These T cell receptor beta chains were read from a single sample in a study of patients and donors after allogeneic stem cell transplantation. TCRdb analysed the RT-PCR reads with MiXCR anew, one entry per CDR3 protein. The repertoire consists of some 20,000 distinct CDR3 sequences, with about 28% occurring once and the leading ten covering around 47%. The specimen sequenced was blood, either unsorted or a sorted T cell fraction (not recorded which). The receptors were gathered from a human donor who was either an allogeneic HSCT recipient or a stem cell or donor lymphocyte infusion donor (not recorded which). It is not recorded whose cells these are; they may come from a transplant donor. Each CDR3 is given without its conserved first and last residue.

TRBV12-3/TRBV12-4	13	TRBJ2-4	ASSPWDRAKNIQY
TRBV5-1	11	TRBJ1-2	ASSLAGTDGYT
TRBV12-3/TRBV12-4	10	TRBJ1-1	ANHRLNTEAF
TRBV25-1	14	TRBJ2-1	ASSETGPIGYNEQF
TRBV20-1	12	TRBJ1-6	SARRSTYNSPLH
TRBV4-2	14	TRBJ1-5	ASSQEGTIPNQPQH
TRBV7-3	13	TRBJ1-2	ASSPSGTGIHGYT
TRBV29-1	9	TRBJ1-2	SVRGSDGYT
TRBV2	12	TRBJ1-2	ASSPPSTVYGYT
TRBV14	13	TRBJ2-1	ASSQFRALASEQF
TRBV5-6	11	TRBJ2-1	ASSLGDRDEQF
TRBV12-3/TRBV12-4	13	TRBJ2-5	ASSLSPARGETQY
TRBV28	14	TRBJ2-3	ASSFNRDSLTDTQY
TRBV11-1	13	TRBJ2-1	ASSLLAGGPPEQF
TRBV5-1	12	TRBJ2-1	ASSPQGMGNEQF
TRBV28	13	TRBJ1-6	ASSRQGPYNSPLH
TRBV5-1	13	TRBJ1-2	ASSYLSSLNYGYT
TRBV30	11	TRBJ2-2	AWKSGNPGELF
TRBV5-1	16	TRBJ2-2	ASSLTSGGYANTGELF
TRBV11-2	13	TRBJ1-2	ASSPLGGRNYGYT
TRBV5-1	12	TRBJ1-4	ASSDRDRDEKLF
TRBV25-1	11	TRBJ2-7	ASSVQGADEQY
TRBV5-1	11	TRBJ1-2	ASSLVLEDGYT
TRBV4-2	13	TRBJ1-1	ASSQAGHSNTEAF
TRBV29-1	10	TRBJ1-1	SVEQGDTEAF
TRBV29-1	11	TRBJ1-1	SVESRQNTEAF
TRBV24-1	15	TRBJ2-1	ATSDLGGDRAGGEQF
TRBV7-2	12	TRBJ1-5	ASSLDPHRRPQH
TRBV5-1	11	TRBJ1-2	ASSFTANYGYT
TRBV5-4	11	TRBJ1-1	ASSFNRDTEAF
TRBV28	13	TRBJ2-3	ASLQMGLSTDTQY
TRBV5-1	18	TRBJ2-1	ASSLAPGQGIRLYYNEQF
TRBV20-1	11	TRBJ1-4	SARDRKSEKLF
TRBV7-2	12	TRBJ1-2	ASRGGAANYGYT
TRBV25-1	12	TRBJ1-1	ASSGTWVNTEAF
TRBV14	16	TRBJ2-3	ASSQMRGGLRSTDTQY
TRBV27	11	TRBJ1-1	ASSPREGTEAF
TRBV20-1	10	TRBJ1-5	SARVGGQPQH
TRBV5-1	11	TRBJ1-1	ASSRQENTEAF
TRBV29-1	11	TRBJ1-2	SVGGQGQYGYT
TRBV12-3/TRBV12-4	12	TRBJ1-5	ASSPTGGTWPQH